The clone carrying this TCR beta chain has just a few counts. Antigen: not known. This sample was included in a study of response to subunit inactivated influenza vaccine. Overall study results and limits: Researchers suggested that each seasonal influenza vaccination recruits few new T cells.

TCRdb ran MiXCR on the RT-PCR reads and lists one entry per CDR3 protein. The sample holds just under 250,000 distinct CDR3 sequences; 9.5% to 15% are singletons and the top ten take less than 8.5%. Germline lookup yields CDR1 MNHEY and CDR2 SMNVEV (reference sequence). Between the trimmed V and J ends, which lost 6 bases and 1 base, there was a span of 11 bases. The CDR3 is 14 amino acids. The sample was non-naive T cells sorted from PBMCs, taken around two weeks before vaccination. V and J are TRBV27 and TRBJ2-3; the D gene is possibly TRBD2 (6 bases). This clonotype was sampled from a man aged 50-59 years who received an inactivated influenza vaccine. The CDR3 is CASREGRRTDTQYF. The CDR3 DNA sequence: TGTGCCAGCAGGGAGGGACGGCGCACAGATACGCAGTATTTT.